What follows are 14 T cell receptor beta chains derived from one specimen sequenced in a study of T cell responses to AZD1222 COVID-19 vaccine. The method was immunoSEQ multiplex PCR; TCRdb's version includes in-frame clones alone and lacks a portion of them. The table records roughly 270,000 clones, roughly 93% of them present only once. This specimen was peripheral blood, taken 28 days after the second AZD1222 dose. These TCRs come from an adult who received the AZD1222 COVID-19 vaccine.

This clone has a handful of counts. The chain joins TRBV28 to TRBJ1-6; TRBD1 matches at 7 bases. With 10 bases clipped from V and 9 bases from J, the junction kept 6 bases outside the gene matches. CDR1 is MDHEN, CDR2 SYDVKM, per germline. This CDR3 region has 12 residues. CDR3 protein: CATQGWGSPLHF. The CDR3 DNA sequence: TGTGCCACACAGGGGTGGGGTTCACCCCTCCACTTT.

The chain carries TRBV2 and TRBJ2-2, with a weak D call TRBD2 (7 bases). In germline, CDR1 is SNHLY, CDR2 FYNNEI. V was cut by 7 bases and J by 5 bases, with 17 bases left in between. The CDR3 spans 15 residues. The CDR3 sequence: CASNPGLDRTGELFF. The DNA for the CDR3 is TGTGCCAGCAACCCTGGACTAGACAGGACCGGGGAGCTGTTTTTT. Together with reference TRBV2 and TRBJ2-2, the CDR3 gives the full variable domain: EPEVTQTPSHQVTQMGQEVILRCVPISNHLYFYWYRQILGQKVEFLVSFYNNEISEKSEIFDDQFSVERPDGSNFTLKIRSTKLEDSAMYFCASNPGLDRTGELFFGEGSRLTVL.

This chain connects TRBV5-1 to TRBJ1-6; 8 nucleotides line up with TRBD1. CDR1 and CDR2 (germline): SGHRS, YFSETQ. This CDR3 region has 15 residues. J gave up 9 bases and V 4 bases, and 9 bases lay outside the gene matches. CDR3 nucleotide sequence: TGCGCCAGCAGCCCGACAGGGGCCCTTGGTTCACCCCTCCACTTT. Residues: CASSPTGALGSPLHF.

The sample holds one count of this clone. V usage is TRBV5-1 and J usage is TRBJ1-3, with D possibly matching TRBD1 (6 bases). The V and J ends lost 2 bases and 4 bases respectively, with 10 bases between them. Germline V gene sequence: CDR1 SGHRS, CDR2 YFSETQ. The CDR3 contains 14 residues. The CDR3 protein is CASSFGGTGNTIYF. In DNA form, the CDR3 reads TGCGCCAGCAGCTTTGGGGGGACAGGAAACACCATATATTTT.

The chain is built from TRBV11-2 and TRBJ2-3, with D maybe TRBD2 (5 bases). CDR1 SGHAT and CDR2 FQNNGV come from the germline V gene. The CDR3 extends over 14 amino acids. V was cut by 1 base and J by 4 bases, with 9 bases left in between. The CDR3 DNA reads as TGTGCCAGCAGCTTAGTCGCCGGGGCAGATACGCAGTATTTT. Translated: CASSLVAGADTQYF.

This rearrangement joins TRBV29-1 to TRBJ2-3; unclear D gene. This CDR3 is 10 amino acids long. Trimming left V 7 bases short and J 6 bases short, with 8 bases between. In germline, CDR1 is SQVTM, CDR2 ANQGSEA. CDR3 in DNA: TGCAGCGCAAATGGGGATACGCAGTATTTT. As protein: CSANGDTQYF.

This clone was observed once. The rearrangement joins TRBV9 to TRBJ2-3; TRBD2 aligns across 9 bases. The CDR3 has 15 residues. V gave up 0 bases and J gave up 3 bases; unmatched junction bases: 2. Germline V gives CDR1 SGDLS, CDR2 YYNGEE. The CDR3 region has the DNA TGTGCCAGCAGCGTAGAGCGGGGGGAAACAGATACGCAGTATTTT. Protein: CASSVERGETDTQYF.

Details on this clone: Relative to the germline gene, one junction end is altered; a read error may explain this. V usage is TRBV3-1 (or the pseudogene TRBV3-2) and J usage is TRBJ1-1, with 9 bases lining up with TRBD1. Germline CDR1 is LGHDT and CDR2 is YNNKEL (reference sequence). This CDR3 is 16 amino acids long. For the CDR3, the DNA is TGTGCCAGCACCCAACAGACAGGGGGTGGAATCACTGAAGCTTTCTTT. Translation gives CASTQQTGGGITEAFF.

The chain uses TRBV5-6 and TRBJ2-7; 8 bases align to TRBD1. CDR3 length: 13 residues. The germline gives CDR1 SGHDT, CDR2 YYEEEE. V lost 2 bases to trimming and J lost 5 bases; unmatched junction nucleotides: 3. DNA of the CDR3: TGTGCCAGCAGCTTCGGACAGGGAGACGAGCAGTACTTC. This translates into CASSFGQGDEQYF.

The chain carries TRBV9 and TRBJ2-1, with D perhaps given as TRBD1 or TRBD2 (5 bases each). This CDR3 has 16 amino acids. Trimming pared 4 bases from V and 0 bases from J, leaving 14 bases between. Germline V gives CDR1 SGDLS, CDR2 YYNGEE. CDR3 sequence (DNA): TGTGCCAGCAGCCCCATGGGGACCGACTCCTACAATGAGCAGTTCTTC. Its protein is CASSPMGTDSYNEQFF.

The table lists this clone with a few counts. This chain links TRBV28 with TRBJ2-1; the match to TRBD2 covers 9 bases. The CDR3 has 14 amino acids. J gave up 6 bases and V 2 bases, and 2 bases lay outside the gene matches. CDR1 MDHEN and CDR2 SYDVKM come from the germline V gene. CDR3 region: CASSLAGGPNEQFF. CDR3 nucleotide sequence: TGTGCCAGCAGTTTAGCGGGAGGGCCCAATGAGCAGTTCTTC.

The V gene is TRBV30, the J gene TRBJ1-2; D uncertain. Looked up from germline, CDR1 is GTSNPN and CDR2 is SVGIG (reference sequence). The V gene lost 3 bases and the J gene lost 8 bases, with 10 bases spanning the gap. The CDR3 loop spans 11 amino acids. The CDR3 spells CAWRGWAGYTF. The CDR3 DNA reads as TGTGCCTGGAGAGGCTGGGCAGGCTACACCTTC.

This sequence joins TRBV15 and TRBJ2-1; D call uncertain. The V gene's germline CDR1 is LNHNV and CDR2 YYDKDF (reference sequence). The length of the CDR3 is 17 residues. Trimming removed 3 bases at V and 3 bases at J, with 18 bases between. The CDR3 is CATSSQSGTRVYNEQFF. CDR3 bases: TGTGCCACCAGCAGCCAGTCTGGCACGAGAGTCTACAATGAGCAGTTCTTC. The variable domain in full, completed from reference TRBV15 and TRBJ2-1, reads DAMVIQNPRYQVTQFGKPVTLSCSQTLNHNVMYWYQQKSSQAPKLLFHYYDKDFNNEADTPDNFQSRRPNTSFCFLDIRSPGLGDTAMYLCATSSQSGTRVYNEQFFGPGTRLTVL.

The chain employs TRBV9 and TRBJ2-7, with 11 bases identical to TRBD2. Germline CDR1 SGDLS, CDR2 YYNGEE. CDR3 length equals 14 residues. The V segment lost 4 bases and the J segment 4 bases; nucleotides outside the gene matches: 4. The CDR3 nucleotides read TGTGCCAGCAGCAATAGCGGGGGGGCTTACGAGCAGTACTTC. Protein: CASSNSGGAYEQYF.